The 15 T cell receptor beta chains presented below share a single source sample, sequenced in a study of blood T cell repertoires in COVID-19. Sequenced by immunoSEQ multiplex PCR; TCRdb stores in-frame clones only, minus some. The sample has roughly 20,000 clones; roughly three quarters are singletons. Material for sequencing was peripheral blood. These receptors all come from a man in his fifties or sixties with acute or convalescent COVID-19.

This clone was seen more than once but under ten times. The chain is built from TRBV18 and TRBJ2-7; TRBD1 matches 7 bases. CDR3 length: 17 amino acids. Germline trimming cut 5 bases from V and 1 base from J; bases unmatched to any gene: 14. CDR1 and CDR2 (germline): KGHSH, LQKENI. The CDR3 here is CASSSAGTEQGSYEQYF. DNA for the CDR3: TGTGCCAGCTCATCGGCCGGGACAGAGCAAGGATCCTACGAGCAGTACTTC.

Concerning this clone: The CDR3 ends on some other residue instead of the conserved phenylalanine or tryptophan, so this is likely a read error. It is unclear where the CDR3 begins or ends on the DNA, so no DNA is shown, and the CDR3 is as TCRdb lists it. V gene TRBV2 combines with J gene TRBJ2-7; TRBD1 is the table's D call, not checked against the DNA. Termini included, the CDR3 measures 13 amino acids. Germline assignment: CDR1 SNHLY and CDR2 FYNNEI. The CDR3 reads CASSGTNPGQGDL.

This chain joins TRBV18 and TRBJ1-2, with a possible D match to TRBD1 (5 bases). This CDR3 spans 16 amino acids. V was trimmed by 3 bases and J by 6 bases, leaving 20 bases between them. Germline CDR1 and CDR2: KGHSH and LQKENI. CDR3 in DNA: TGTGCCAGCTCACCTCAGGCGGCAGGGAGCGGGAATGGCTACACCTTC. Translating gives CASSPQAAGSGNGYTF.

The genes are TRBV27 and TRBJ2-4; 8 positions match TRBD1. The CDR3 is 13 residues long. V lost 7 bases and J lost 3; bases outside the gene matches: 2. Germline CDR1 is MNHEY and CDR2 is SMNVEV (reference sequence). In nucleotides, the CDR3 is TGTGCCAGCACCGGACAGGGCAAAAACATTCAGTACTTC. It specifies CASTGQGKNIQYF.

The chain has TRBV6-5 and TRBJ2-1, with TRBD1 identical over 7 bases. The V and J ends lost 4 bases and 6 bases, in that order; junction bases with no gene match: 0. Germline values: CDR1 MNHEY, CDR2 SVGAGI. The CDR3 extends over 12 amino acids. The CDR3, as DNA: TGTGCCAGCAGTTCAGGGGGCAATGAGCAGTTCTTC. Its translation is CASSSGGNEQFF.

The J gene is TRBJ2-7, the V gene TRBV4-1; no clear D. The CDR3 length is 16 residues. V lost 1 base and J lost 4, with 17 bases in between. Germline V lookup: CDR1 MGHRA, CDR2 YSYEKL. The CDR3 bases are TGCGCCAGCAGCCAAGGACCGGTAAGCCGCAGGTACGAGCAGTACTTC. Translated: CASSQGPVSRRYEQYF.

The chain recombines TRBV11-2 with TRBJ2-1; 14 nucleotides match TRBD2. CDR1 SGHAT and CDR2 FQNNGV come from the germline V gene. V shed 5 bases and J 5 bases; nucleotides not matched to a gene: 5. This CDR3 contains 16 residues. The CDR3 region is CASSRTSGGLDNEQFF. CDR3 coding DNA: TGTGCCAGCAGCCGGACTAGCGGGGGGCTAGACAATGAGCAGTTCTTC.

The V gene is TRBV29-1, the J gene TRBJ1-1, with D maybe TRBD1 (5 bases). The ends were cut back, 0 bases at V and 5 bases at J, with 13 bases in the middle. This CDR3 contains 14 residues. Germline CDR1 is SQVTM and CDR2 is ANQGSEA. CDR3 sequence: CSVEEQGALTEAFF. The CDR3 nucleotides read TGCAGCGTTGAAGAGCAAGGGGCGCTGACTGAAGCTTTCTTT.

V usage is TRBV7-9 and J usage is TRBJ2-3; 7 bases are shared with TRBD1. Trimming took 4 bases from V and 8 from J; bases not matched to a gene: 12. CDR3 length equals 15 residues. Germline V gives CDR1 SEHNR, CDR2 FQNEAQ (reference sequence). The CDR3 DNA reads as TGTGCCAGCAGCTCAAGGGGGCCAAATGAGGGTACGCAGTATTTT. It yields the protein CASSSRGPNEGTQYF.

This clone appeared a single time. CDR3 region: CSVEESYRVHYGYTF. The CDR3 coding sequence is TGCAGCGTTGAAGAATCCTACAGGGTACACTATGGCTACACCTTC. This chain connects TRBV29-1 to TRBJ1-2, with a weak D call TRBD1 (6 bases). Trimming removed 0 bases at V and 3 bases at J, with 14 bases between. Germline lookup yields CDR1 SQVTM and CDR2 ANQGSEA. This CDR3 spans 15 amino acids. Full variable domain (remainder filled in from reference TRBV29-1 and TRBJ1-2): SAVISQKPSRDICQRGTSLTIQCQVDSQVTMMFWYRQQPGQSLTLIATANQGSEATYESGFVIDKFPISRPNLTFSTLTVSNMSPEDSSIYLCSVEESYRVHYGYTFGSGTRLTVV.

The chain carries TRBV11-3 and TRBJ1-5, with TRBD1 matching over 9 bases. V was pared by 3 bases and J by 3 bases, with 18 bases of the junction left unmatched. Germline lookup yields CDR1 SGHNT and CDR2 YENEEA. The CDR3 has 20 residues. The CDR3 region is CASSFGRVGTGRGDNQPQHF. In DNA, the CDR3 is TGTGCCAGCAGCTTTGGACGAGTTGGGACAGGGAGAGGGGACAATCAGCCCCAGCATTTT. Full variable domain (remainder filled in from reference TRBV11-3 and TRBJ1-5): EAGVVQSPRYKIIEKKQPVAFWCNPISGHNTLYWYLQNLGQGPELLIRYENEEAVDDSQLPKDRFSAERLKGVDSTLKIQPAELGDSAVYLCASSFGRVGTGRGDNQPQHFGDGTRLSIL.

This chain joins TRBV24-1 and TRBJ2-7, with D maybe TRBD2 (6 bases). Between the trimmed V and J ends, which lost 2 bases and 5 bases, there was a span of 9 bases. The CDR3 has 13 amino acids. From germline, CDR1 is KGHDR and CDR2 SFDVKD. DNA of the CDR3: TGTGCCACCAGTGATTGGAGGGACCACGAGCAGTACTTC. Translating it yields CATSDWRDHEQYF.

The chain couples TRBV18 to TRBJ2-3; 10 bases agree with TRBD2. Trimming removed 6 bases from V and 4 bases from J; junction bases left unmatched: 13. Per the germline V gene, CDR1 is KGHSH and CDR2 is LQKENI. The length of the CDR3 is 17 residues. CDR3 protein: CASSALTLAGVPDTQYF. CDR3 nucleotide sequence: TGTGCCAGCTCCGCTCTAACCCTAGCGGGGGTTCCAGATACGCAGTATTTT.

This clone was counted a few times. The chain carries TRBV6-1 and TRBJ2-2, with D unclear. The CDR3 totals 19 residues. Trimming took off 4 bases at V and 0 bases at J, with 21 bases between the two ends. Germline CDR1 MNHNS, CDR2 SASEGT. The CDR3 is CASSAYQTRTRPNTGELFF. The CDR3 DNA is TGTGCCAGCAGTGCCTACCAGACACGAACCAGACCGAACACCGGGGAGCTGTTTTTT.

This chain links TRBV11-3 with TRBJ2-1, with D maybe TRBD2 (6 bases). The CDR3 runs 14 residues. Germline lookup yields CDR1 SGHNT and CDR2 YENEEA. The ends were cut back, 3 bases at V and 1 base at J, with 7 bases in the middle. CDR3 protein: CASSFGGSYNEQFF. The CDR3 nucleotides read TGTGCCAGCAGCTTCGGAGGGTCCTACAATGAGCAGTTCTTC.